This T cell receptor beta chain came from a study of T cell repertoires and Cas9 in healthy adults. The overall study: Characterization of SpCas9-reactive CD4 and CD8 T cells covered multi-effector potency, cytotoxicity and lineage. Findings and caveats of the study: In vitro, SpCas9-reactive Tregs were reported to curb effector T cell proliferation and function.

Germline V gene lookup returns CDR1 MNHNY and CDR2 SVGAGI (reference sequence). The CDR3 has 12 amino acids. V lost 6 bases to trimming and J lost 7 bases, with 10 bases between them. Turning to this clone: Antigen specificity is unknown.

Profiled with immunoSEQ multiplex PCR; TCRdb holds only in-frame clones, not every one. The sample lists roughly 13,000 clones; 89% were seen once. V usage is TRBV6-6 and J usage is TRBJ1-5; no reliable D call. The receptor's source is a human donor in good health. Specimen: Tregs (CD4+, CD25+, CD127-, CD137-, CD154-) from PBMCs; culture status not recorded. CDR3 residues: CASRPPGQPQHF. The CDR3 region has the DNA TGTGCCAGCAGGCCACCCGGCCAGCCCCAGCATTTT.